Listed here is a single T cell receptor (beta chain). This CDR3 is missing its conserved last phenylalanine or tryptophan, likely due to a read error. The source of the sample is a study of Graves' ophthalmopathy and Graves' hyperthyroidism. Study summary: Before any treatment was given, at initial diagnosis, peripheral blood was collected.

Amplified material comprised TCR beta CDR3 regions derived from RNA transcripts. Following a first-round RT-PCR that used HTBI primers, a second-round multiplex PCR was carried out. TCRdb processed the multiplex PCR reads anew with MiXCR; each CDR3 protein has one entry. The sample has over 500,000 distinct CDR3 sequences; about 20% are singletons. Hyperthyroidism patients were newly diagnosed, under 2 months' duration, aged 18 to 65. No donor had other autoimmune disease, uncontrolled infection, pregnancy or lactation. V was shortened by 6 bases and J by 0 bases, with 12 bases between the two germline ends. The CDR3 spans 14 residues. Germline V gene lookup returns CDR1 MNHEY and CDR2 SVGEGT.

This receptor was taken from a woman aged 18-35 years with stable Graves' hyperthyroidism. Some clones in this sample may be carry-over from other donors' samples. The gene calls are TRBV6-2 or TRBV6-3 and TRBJ2-7, with D perhaps matching TRBD1 (5 bases). Sequencing input: peripheral blood. The DNA for the CDR3 is TGTGCCAGCAGCACTCAGGGCCGCTCCTACGAGCAGTACTAC. It encodes CASSTQGRSYEQYY.